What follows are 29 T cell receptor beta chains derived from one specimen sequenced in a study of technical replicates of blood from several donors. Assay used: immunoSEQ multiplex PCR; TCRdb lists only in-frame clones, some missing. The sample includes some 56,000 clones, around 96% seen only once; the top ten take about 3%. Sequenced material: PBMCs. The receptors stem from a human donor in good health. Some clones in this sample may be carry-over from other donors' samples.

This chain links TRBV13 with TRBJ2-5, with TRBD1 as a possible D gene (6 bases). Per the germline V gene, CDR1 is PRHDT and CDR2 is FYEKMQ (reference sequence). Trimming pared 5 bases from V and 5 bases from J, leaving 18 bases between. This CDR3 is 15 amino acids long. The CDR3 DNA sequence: TGTGCCAGCAGCACCGAAGGCAGGGGCGGCGAGACCCAGTACTTC. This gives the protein CASSTEGRGGETQYF. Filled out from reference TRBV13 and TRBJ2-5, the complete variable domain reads AAGVIQSPRHLIKEKRETATLKCYPIPRHDTVYWYQQGPGQDPQFLISFYEKMQSDKGSIPDRFSAQQFSDYHSELNMSSLELGDSALYFCASSTEGRGGETQYFGPGTRLLVL.

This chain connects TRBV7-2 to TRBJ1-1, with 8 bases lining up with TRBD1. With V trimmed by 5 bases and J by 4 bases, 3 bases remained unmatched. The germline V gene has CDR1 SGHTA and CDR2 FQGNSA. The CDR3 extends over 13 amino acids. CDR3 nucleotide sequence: TGTGCCAGCAGCCGACAGGGGAGCACTGAAGCTTTCTTT. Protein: CASSRQGSTEAFF.

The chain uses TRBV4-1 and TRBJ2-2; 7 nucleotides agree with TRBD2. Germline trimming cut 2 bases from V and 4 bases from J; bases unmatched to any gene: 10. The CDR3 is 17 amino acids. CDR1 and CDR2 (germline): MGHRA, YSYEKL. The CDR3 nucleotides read TGCGCCAGCAGCCAAACCCTCGGGGGGTGGAGCACCGGGGAGCTGTTTTTT. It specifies CASSQTLGGWSTGELFF.

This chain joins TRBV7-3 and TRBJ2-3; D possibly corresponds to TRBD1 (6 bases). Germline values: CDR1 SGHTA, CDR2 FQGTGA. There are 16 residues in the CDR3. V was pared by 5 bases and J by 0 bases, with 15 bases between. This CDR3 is CASSPAGTLSTDTQYF. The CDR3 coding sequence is TGTGCCAGCAGCCCCGCCGGGACACTTAGCACAGATACGCAGTATTTT.

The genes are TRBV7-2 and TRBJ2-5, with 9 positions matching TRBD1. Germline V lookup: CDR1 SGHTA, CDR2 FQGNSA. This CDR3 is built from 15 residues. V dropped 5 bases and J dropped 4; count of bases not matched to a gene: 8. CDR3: CASSMTGGFGETQYF. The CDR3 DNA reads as TGTGCCAGCAGCATGACAGGGGGTTTTGGAGAGACCCAGTACTTC.

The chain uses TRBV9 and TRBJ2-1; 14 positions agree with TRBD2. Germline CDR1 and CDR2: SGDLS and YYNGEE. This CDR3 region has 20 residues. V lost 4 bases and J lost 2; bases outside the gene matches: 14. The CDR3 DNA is TGTGCCAGCAGCTCCCCCGCGGGGACTAGCGGGGGTCAACCCTACAATGAGCAGTTCTTC. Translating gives CASSSPAGTSGGQPYNEQFF. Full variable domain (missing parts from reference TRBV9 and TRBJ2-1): DSGVTQTPKHLITATGQRVTLRCSPRSGDLSVYWYQQSLDQGLQFLIQYYNGEERAKGNILERFSAQQFPDLHSELNLSSLELGDSALYFCASSSPAGTSGGQPYNEQFFGPGTRLTVL.

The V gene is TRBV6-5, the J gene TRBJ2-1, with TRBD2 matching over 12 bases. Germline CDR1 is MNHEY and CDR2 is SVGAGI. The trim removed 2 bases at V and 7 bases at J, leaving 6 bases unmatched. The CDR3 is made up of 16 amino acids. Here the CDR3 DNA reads TGTGCCAGCAGTTACGCTAGCGGGAGGGCCGGAAATGAGCAGTTCTTC. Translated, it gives CASSYASGRAGNEQFF.

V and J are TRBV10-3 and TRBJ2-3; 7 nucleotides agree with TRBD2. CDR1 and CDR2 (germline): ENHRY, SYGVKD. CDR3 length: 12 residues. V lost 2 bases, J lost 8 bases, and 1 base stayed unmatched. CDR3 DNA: TGTGCCATCAGTGAGGGGGGGGTTACGCAGTATTTT. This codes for CAISEGGVTQYF.

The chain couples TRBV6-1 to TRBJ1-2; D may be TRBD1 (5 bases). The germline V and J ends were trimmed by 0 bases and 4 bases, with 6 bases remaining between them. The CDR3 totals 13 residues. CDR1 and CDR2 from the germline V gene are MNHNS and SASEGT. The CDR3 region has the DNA TGTGCCAGCAGTGAAGCGGGGGGCTATGGCTACACCTTC. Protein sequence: CASSEAGGYGYTF.

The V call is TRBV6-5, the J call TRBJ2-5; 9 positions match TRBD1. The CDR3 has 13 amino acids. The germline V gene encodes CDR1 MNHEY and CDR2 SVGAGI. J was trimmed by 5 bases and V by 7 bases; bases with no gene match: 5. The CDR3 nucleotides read TGTGCCAGCAAGACAGGGGGTAGTGAGACCCAGTACTTC. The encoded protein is CASKTGGSETQYF.

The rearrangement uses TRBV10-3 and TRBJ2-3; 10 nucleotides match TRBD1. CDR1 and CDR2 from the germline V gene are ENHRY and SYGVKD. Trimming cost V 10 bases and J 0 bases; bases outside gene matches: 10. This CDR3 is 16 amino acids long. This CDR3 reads CATTQGQGGSTDTQYF. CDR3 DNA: TGTGCCACCACCCAAGGACAGGGGGGCAGCACAGATACGCAGTATTTT.

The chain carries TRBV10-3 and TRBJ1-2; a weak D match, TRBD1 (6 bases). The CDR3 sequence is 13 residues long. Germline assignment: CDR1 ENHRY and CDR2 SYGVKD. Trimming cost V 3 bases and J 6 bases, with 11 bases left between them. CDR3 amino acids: CAISETQGDGYTF. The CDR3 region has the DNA TGTGCCATCAGTGAAACACAGGGAGATGGCTACACCTTC.

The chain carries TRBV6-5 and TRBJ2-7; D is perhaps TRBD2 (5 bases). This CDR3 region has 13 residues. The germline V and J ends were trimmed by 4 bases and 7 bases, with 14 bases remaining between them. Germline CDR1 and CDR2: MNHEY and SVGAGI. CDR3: CASSSGGWWEQYF. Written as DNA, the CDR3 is TGTGCCAGCAGTTCCGGCGGGTGGTGGGAGCAGTACTTC.

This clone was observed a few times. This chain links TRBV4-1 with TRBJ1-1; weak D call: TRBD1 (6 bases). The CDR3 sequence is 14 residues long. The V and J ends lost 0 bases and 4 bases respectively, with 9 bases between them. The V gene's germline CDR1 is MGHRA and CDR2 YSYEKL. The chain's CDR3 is CASSQENRATEAFF. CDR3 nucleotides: TGCGCCAGCAGCCAAGAGAACAGGGCCACTGAAGCTTTCTTT.

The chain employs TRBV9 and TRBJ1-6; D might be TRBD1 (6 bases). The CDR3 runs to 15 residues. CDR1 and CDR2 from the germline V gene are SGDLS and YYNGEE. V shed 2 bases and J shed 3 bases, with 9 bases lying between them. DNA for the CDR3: TGTGCCAGCAGCGTGACGGGACACTATAATTCACCCCTCCACTTT. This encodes CASSVTGHYNSPLHF. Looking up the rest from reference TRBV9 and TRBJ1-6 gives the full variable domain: DSGVTQTPKHLITATGQRVTLRCSPRSGDLSVYWYQQSLDQGLQFLIQYYNGEERAKGNILERFSAQQFPDLHSELNLSSLELGDSALYFCASSVTGHYNSPLHFGNGTRLTVT.

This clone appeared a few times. The CDR3 DNA is TGCAGCGTTGGGTCAACAGGGGGGAGTCAGCCCCAGCATTTT. This translates into CSVGSTGGSQPQHF. V is TRBV29-1 and J is TRBJ1-5; 8 nucleotides line up with TRBD1. The CDR3 has 14 residues. Trimming at V came to 4 bases and at J to 6 bases, leaving 8 bases not matched to a gene. The germline gives CDR1 SQVTM, CDR2 ANQGSEA.

In DNA, the CDR3 is TGTGCCAGCAGCCAACAGGGGGAGGGAACTGAAGCTTTCTTT. Its translation: CASSQQGEGTEAFF. The chain combines TRBV5-6 with TRBJ1-1; 8 bases are shared with TRBD1. The CDR3 has 14 amino acids. Unmatched junction bases numbered 7, after V lost 4 bases and J lost 5 bases. Germline-derived CDR1 and CDR2 are SGHDT and YYEEEE.

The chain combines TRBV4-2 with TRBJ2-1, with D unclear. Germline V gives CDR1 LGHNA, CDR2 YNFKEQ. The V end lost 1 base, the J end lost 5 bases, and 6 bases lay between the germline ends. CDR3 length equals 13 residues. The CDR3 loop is CASSQGRNNEQFF. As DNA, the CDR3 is TGTGCCAGCAGCCAAGGGCGGAACAATGAGCAGTTCTTC.

For the CDR3, the DNA is TGTGCCAGCAGTTTATCTTCAGTTCTAGCCAAAAACATTCAGTACTTC. It codes for CASSLSSVLAKNIQYF. This chain links TRBV27 with TRBJ2-4; D remains unclear. From germline, CDR1 is MNHEY and CDR2 SMNVEV (reference sequence). This CDR3 is built from 16 residues. V was clipped by 0 bases and J by 0 bases, with 9 bases between them.

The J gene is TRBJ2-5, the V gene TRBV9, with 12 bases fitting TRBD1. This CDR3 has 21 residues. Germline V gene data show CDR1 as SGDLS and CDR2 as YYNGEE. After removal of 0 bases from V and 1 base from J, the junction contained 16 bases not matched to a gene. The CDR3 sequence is CASSVAGGTGGAPGPQETQYF. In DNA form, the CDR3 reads TGTGCCAGCAGCGTAGCAGGAGGGACAGGGGGCGCCCCGGGGCCCCAAGAGACCCAGTACTTC.

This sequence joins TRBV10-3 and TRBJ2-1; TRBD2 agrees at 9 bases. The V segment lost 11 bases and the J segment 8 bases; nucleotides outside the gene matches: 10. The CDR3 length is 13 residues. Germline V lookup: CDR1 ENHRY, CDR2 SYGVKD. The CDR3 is CAAGAERGDEQFF. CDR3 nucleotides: TGTGCCGCCGGGGCTGAGCGGGGGGATGAGCAGTTCTTC.

The CDR3 region has the DNA TGCGCCAGCAGCCAAGGACAGATCTACGAGCAGTACTTC. Translating gives CASSQGQIYEQYF. J is TRBJ2-7 and V is TRBV4-1, with D possibly matching TRBD1 (5 bases). V was pared by 1 base and J by 3 bases, with 7 bases between. This CDR3 has 13 amino acids. Germline V lookup: CDR1 MGHRA, CDR2 YSYEKL.

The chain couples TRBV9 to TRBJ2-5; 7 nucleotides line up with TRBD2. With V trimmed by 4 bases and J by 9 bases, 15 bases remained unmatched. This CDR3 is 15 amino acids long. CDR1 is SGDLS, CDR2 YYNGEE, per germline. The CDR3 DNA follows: TGTGCCAGCAGCAACCAAAGAGGGAGGGCTGGGGCCCAGTACTTC. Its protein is CASSNQRGRAGAQYF.

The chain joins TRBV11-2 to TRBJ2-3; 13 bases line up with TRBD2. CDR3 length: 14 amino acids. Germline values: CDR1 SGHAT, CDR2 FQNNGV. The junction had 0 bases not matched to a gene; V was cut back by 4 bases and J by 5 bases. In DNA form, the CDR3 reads TGTGCCAGCAGCTGGACTAGCGGGGGAGATACGCAGTATTTT. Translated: CASSWTSGGDTQYF. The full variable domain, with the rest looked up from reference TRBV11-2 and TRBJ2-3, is EAGVAQSPRYKIIEKRQSVAFWCNPISGHATLYWYQQILGQGPKLLIQFQNNGVVDDSQLPKDRFSAERLKGVDSTLKIQPAKLEDSAVYLCASSWTSGGDTQYFGPGTRLTVL.

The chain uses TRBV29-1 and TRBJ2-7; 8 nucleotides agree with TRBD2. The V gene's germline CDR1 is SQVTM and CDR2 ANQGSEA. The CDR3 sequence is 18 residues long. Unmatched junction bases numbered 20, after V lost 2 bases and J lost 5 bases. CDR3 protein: CSVELPEAGGNLVNEQYF. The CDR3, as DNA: TGCAGCGTTGAACTACCGGAGGCGGGAGGTAACCTTGTGAACGAGCAGTACTTC.

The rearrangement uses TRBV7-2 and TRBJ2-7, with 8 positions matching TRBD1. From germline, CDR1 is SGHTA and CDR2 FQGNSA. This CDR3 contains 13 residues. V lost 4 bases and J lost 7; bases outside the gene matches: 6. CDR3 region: CASSSDRVGEQYF. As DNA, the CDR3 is TGTGCCAGCAGCTCGGACAGGGTGGGAGAGCAGTACTTC.

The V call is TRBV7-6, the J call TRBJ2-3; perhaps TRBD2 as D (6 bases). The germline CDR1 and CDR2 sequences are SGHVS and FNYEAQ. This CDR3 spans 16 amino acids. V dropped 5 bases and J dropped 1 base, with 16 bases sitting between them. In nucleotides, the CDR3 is TGTGCCAGCAGCCCAGATTTGGGGGGTGGCACAGATACGCAGTATTTT. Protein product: CASSPDLGGGTDTQYF. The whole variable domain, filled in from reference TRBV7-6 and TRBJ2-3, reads GAGVSQSPRYKVTKRGQDVALRCDPISGHVSLYWYRQALGQGPEFLTYFNYEAQQDKSGLPNDRFSAERPEGSISTLTIQRTEQRDSAMYRCASSPDLGGGTDTQYFGPGTRLTVL.

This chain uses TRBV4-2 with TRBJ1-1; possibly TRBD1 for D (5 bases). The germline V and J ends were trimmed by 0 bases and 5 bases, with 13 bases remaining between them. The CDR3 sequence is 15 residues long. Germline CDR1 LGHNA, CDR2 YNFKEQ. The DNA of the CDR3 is TGTGCCAGCAGCCAAGATAGTGGGGAGGGGACTGAAGCTTTCTTT. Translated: CASSQDSGEGTEAFF.

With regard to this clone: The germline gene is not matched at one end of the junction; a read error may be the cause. The CDR3 loop is CASSLEGTGVEEF. The CDR3 coding sequence is TGTGCCAGCAGCTTAGAAGGGACAGGGGTCGAGGAGTTT. The chain couples TRBV7-2 to TRBJ1-5, with TRBD1 matching over 10 bases. Germline loops: CDR1 SGHTA, CDR2 FQGNSA. This CDR3 spans 13 amino acids. The complete variable domain, with remaining parts taken from reference TRBV7-2 and TRBJ1-5, reads GAGVSQSPSNKVTEKGKDVELRCDPISGHTALYWYRQSLGQGLEFLIYFQGNSAPDKSGLPSDRFSAERTGGSVSTLTIQRTQQEDSAVYLCASSLEGTGVEEFGDGTRLSIL.